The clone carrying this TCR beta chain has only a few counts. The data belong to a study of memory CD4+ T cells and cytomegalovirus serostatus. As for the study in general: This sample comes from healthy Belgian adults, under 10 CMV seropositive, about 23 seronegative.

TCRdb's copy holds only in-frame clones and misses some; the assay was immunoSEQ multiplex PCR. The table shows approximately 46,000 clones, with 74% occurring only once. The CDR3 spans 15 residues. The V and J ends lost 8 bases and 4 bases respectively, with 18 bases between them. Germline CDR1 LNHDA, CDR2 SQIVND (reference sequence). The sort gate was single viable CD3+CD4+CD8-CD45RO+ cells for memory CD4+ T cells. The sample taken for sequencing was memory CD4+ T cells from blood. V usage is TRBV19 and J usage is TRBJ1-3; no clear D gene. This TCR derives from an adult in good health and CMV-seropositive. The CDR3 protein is CASGGRGAEGNTIYF. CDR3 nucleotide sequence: TGTGCCAGTGGCGGTCGGGGTGCTGAGGGAAACACCATATATTTT.